This T cell receptor (beta chain) was identified in a study of blood T cell repertoires in COVID-19. Trimming took off 4 bases at V and 3 bases at J, with 3 bases between the two ends. The CDR3 runs 12 residues. In germline, CDR1 is KGHDR, CDR2 SFDVKD. The assay was immunoSEQ multiplex PCR, and TCRdb's table has in-frame clones only and misses some. The top ten hold approximately 4.6% of the sample, which has approximately 10,000 clones, 88% seen once. The sample comprised peripheral blood. This TCR was sampled from a human donor in a cohort sampled during active COVID-19. The chain couples TRBV24-1 to TRBJ1-5; no reliable D call. The CDR3 DNA sequence: TGTGCCACCAGTGACCTCAATCAGCCCCAGCATTTT. Its protein is CATSDLNQPQHF.